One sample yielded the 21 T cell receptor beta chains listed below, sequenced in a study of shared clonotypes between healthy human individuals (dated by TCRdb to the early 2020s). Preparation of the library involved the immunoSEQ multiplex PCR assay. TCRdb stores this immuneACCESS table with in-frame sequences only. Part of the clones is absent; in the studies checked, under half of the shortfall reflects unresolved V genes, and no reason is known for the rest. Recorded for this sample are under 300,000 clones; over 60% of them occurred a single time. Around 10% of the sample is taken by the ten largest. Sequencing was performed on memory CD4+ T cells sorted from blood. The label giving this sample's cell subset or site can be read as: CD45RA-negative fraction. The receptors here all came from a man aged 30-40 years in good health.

The DNA for the CDR3 is TGTGCCAGCAGTCCTGACCCGACAGATCCTATAGCCAAAAACATTCAGTACTTC. Translating it yields CASSPDPTDPIAKNIQYF. J is TRBJ2-4 and V is TRBV27; a weak D match, TRBD1 (5 bases). CDR3 length equals 18 residues. V gave up 5 bases and J gave up 0 bases, with 20 bases separating them. Germline V lookup: CDR1 MNHEY, CDR2 SMNVEV (reference sequence).

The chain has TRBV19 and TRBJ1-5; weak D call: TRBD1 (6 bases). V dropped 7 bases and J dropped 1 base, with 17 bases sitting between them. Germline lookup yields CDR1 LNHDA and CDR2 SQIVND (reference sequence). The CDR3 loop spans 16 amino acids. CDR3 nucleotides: TGTGCCAGTACCAGGTCGCAGGGGTTCAGCAATCAGCCCCAGCATTTT. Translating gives CASTRSQGFSNQPQHF.

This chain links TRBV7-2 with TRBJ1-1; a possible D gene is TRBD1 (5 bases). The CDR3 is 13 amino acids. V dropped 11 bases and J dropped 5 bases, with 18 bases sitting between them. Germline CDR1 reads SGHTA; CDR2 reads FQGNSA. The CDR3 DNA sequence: TGTGCCTGCTCGGGGCAGGGCGGGACTGAAGCTTTCTTT. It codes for CACSGQGGTEAFF.

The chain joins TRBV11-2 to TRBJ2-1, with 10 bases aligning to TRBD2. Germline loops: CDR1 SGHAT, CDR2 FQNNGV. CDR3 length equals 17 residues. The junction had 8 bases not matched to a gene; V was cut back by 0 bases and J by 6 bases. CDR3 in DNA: TGTGCCAGCAGCTTAGATGGGGCTAGCGGGAGAAGCAATGAGCAGTTCTTC. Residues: CASSLDGASGRSNEQFF.

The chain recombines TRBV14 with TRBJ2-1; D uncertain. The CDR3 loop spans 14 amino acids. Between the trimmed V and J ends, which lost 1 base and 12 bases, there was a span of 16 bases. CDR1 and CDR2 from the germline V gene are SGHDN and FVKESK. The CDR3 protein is CASSQVTSKLGQFF. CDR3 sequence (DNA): TGTGCCAGCAGCCAAGTCACCTCCAAATTGGGGCAGTTCTTC.

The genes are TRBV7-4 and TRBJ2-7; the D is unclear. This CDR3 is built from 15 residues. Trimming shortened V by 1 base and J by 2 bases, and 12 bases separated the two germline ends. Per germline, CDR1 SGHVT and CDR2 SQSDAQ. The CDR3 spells CASSLGPRIPYEQYF. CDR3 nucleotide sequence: TGTGCCAGCAGCTTAGGGCCTAGAATTCCCTACGAGCAGTACTTC.

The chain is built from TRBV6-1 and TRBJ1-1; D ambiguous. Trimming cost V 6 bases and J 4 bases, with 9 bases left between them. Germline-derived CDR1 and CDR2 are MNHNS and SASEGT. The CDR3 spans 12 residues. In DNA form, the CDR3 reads TGTGCCAGCAGCCAGGTCAGCACTGAAGCTTTCTTT. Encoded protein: CASSQVSTEAFF.

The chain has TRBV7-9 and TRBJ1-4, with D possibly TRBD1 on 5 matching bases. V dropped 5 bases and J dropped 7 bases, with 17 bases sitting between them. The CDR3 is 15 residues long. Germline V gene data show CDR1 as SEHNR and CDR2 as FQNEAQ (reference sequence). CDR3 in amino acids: CASSPGDRPGEKLFF. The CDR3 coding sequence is TGTGCCAGCAGCCCCGGGGACCGCCCGGGTGAAAAACTGTTTTTT. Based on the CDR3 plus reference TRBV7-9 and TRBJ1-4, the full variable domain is DTGVSQNPRHKITKRGQNVTFRCDPISEHNRLYWYRQTLGQGPEFLTYFQNEAQLEKSRLLSDRFSAERPKGSFSTLEIQRTEQGDSAMYLCASSPGDRPGEKLFFGSGTQLSVL.

The CDR3 DNA follows: TGTGCCAGCAGCCAAGGGACCGGGACAGGCATCTATGGCTACACCTTC. Encoded protein: CASSQGTGTGIYGYTF. The chain is built from TRBV4-2 and TRBJ1-2; 8 nucleotides agree with TRBD1. Trimming cost V 1 base and J 4 bases; bases outside gene matches: 8. Germline V lookup: CDR1 LGHNA, CDR2 YNFKEQ. This CDR3 region has 16 residues.

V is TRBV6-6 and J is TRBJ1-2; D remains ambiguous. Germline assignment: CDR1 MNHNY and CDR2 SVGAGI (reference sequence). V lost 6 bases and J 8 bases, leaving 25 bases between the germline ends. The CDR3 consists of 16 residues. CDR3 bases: TGTGCCAGCAGCCATACCTCCTTGGAAGCCTCGTACGGCTACACCTTC. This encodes CASSHTSLEASYGYTF.

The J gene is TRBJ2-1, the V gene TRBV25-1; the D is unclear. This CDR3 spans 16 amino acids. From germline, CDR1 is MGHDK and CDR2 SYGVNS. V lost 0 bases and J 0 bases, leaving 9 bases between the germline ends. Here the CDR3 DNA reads TGTGCCAGCAGTGAATATGTGGCGAGCTCCTACAATGAGCAGTTCTTC. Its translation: CASSEYVASSYNEQFF. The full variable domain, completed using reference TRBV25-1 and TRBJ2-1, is EADIYQTPRYLVIGTGKKITLECSQTMGHDKMYWYQQDPGMELHLIHYSYGVNSTEKGDLSSESTVSRIRTEHFPLTLESARPSHTSQYLCASSEYVASSYNEQFFGPGTRLTVL.

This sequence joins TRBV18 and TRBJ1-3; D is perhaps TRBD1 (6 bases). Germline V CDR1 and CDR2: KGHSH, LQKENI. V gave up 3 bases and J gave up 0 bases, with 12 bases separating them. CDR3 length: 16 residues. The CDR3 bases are TGTGCCAGCTCACCCTGGACAGATATCTCTGGAAACACCATATATTTT. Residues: CASSPWTDISGNTIYF.

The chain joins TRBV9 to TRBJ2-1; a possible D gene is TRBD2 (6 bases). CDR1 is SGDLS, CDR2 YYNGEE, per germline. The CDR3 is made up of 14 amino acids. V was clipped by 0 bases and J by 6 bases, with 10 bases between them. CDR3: CASSVGLVGNEQFF. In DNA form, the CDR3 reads TGTGCCAGCAGCGTAGGACTAGTCGGCAATGAGCAGTTCTTC.

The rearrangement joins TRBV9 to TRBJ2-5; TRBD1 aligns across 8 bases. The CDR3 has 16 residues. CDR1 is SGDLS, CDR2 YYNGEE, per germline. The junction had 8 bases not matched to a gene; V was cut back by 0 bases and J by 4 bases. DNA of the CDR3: TGTGCCAGCAGCGTAGCCGCGGGACAGGACGGAGAGACCCAGTACTTC. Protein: CASSVAAGQDGETQYF.

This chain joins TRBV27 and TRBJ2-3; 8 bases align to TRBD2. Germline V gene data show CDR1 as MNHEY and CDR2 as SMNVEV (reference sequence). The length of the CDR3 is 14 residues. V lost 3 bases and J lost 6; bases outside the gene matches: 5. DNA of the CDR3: TGTGCCAGCAGTTTTTTTTCGGGGGGGGATACGCAGTATTTT. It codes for CASSFFSGGDTQYF.

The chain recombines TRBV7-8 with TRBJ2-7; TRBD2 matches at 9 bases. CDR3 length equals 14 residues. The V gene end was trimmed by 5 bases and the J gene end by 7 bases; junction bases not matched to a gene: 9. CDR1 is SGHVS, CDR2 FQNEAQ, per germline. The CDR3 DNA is TGTGCCAGCAGCATAGGACTAGCGACGGGAGAGCAGTACTTC. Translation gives CASSIGLATGEQYF. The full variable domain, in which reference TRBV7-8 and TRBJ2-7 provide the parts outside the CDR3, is GAGVSQSPRYKVAKRGQDVALRCDPISGHVSLFWYQQALGQGPEFLTYFQNEAQLDKSGLPSDRFFAERPEGSVSTLKIQRTQQEDSAVYLCASSIGLATGEQYFGPGTRLTVT.

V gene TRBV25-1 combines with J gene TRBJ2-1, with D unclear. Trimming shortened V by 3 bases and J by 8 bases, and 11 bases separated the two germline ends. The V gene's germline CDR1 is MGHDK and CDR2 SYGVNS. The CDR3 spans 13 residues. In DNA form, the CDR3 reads TGTGCCAGCAGTGATCAGACTGTCTATGAGCAGTTCTTC. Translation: CASSDQTVYEQFF.

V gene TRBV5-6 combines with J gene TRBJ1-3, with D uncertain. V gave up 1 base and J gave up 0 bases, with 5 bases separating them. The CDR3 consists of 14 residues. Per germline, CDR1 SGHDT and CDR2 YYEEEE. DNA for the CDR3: TGTGCCAGCAGCTTGATGAGCTCTGGAAACACCATATATTTT. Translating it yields CASSLMSSGNTIYF.

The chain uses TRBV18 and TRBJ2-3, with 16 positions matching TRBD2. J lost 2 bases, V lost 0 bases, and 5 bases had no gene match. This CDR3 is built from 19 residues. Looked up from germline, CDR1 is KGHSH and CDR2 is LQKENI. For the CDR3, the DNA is TGTGCCAGCTCACCACCGGGGACTAGCGGGAGGGCCGTCACAGATACGCAGTATTTT. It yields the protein CASSPPGTSGRAVTDTQYF.

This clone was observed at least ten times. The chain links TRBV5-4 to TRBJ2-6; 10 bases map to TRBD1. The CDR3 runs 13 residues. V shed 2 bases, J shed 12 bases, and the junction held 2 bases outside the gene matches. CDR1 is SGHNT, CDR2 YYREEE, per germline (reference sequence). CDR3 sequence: CASSFGTGVVLTF. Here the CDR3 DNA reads TGTGCCAGCAGCTTCGGGACAGGGGTCGTCCTGACTTTC.

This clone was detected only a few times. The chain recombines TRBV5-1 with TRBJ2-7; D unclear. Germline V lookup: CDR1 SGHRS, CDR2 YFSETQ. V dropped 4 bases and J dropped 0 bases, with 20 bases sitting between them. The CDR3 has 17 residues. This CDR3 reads CASSRMGSPLISYEQYF. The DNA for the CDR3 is TGCGCCAGCAGCCGGATGGGCAGTCCCCTTATCTCCTACGAGCAGTACTTC.